These 10 T cell receptor beta chains were all obtained from the same sample, sequenced in a study of cytomegalovirus exposure and HLA in healthy donors. 13 Jbeta primers and 60 Vbeta primers were used for the PCR. Repertoires were generated with immunoSEQ multiplex PCR, while TCRdb's copy carries only in-frame clones and drops some. The sample has about 150,000 clones; 80% are singletons. The specimen was PBMCs. These receptors all stem from a young man in good health and CMV-seropositive.

The J gene is TRBJ1-2, the V gene TRBV28, with TRBD1 identical over 11 bases. This CDR3 comprises 14 residues. J gave up 7 bases and V 3 bases, and 4 bases lay outside the gene matches. CDR1 is MDHEN and CDR2 is SYDVKM in the germline V gene. CDR3 region: CASSFGQGARGYTF. The CDR3 DNA sequence: TGTGCCAGCAGTTTCGGACAGGGGGCGCGTGGCTACACCTTC.

J is TRBJ2-1 and V is TRBV30; tentative D call: TRBD2 (5 bases). Trimming left V 3 bases short and J 9 bases short, with 15 bases between. CDR1 is GTSNPN and CDR2 is SVGIG in the germline V gene (reference sequence). The CDR3 extends over 13 amino acids. CDR3 coding DNA: TGTGCCTGGAGCCTACTAGGCATGGGTGAGCAGTTCTTC. Amino acid sequence: CAWSLLGMGEQFF.

The chain carries TRBV9 and TRBJ2-2; D uncertain. In germline, CDR1 is SGDLS, CDR2 YYNGEE. The CDR3 is made up of 16 amino acids. Trimming shortened V by 2 bases and J by 0 bases, and 11 bases separated the two germline ends. CDR3: CASSVSNNANTGELFF. The CDR3 nucleotides read TGTGCCAGCAGCGTTTCGAACAACGCGAACACCGGGGAGCTGTTTTTT.

The V and J genes are TRBV5-4 and TRBJ1-1; tentatively, D is TRBD1 (6 bases). Trimming stripped 4 bases from V and 7 bases from J, with 23 bases between. Per germline, CDR1 SGHNT and CDR2 YYREEE (reference sequence). The CDR3 totals 16 residues. The CDR3 here is CASSILQGKLSLEAFF. CDR3 DNA sequence: TGTGCCAGCAGCATTTTACAGGGTAAACTATCTCTTGAAGCTTTCTTT.

V usage is TRBV7-2 and J usage is TRBJ2-2; 7 bases agree with TRBD2. This CDR3 has 20 amino acids. The germline gives CDR1 SGHTA, CDR2 FQGNSA. V shed 0 bases and J 5 bases; nucleotides not matched to a gene: 18. CDR3 in amino acids: CASSLAVGGRLGRGTGELFF. DNA for the CDR3: TGTGCCAGCAGCTTAGCCGTCGGGGGACGGCTGGGGAGGGGAACCGGGGAGCTGTTTTTT.

This clone was seen only once. The V and J genes are TRBV16 and TRBJ2-1, with 9 bases lining up with TRBD2. CDR1 is KGHSY and CDR2 is FQNENV in the germline V gene. The CDR3 runs to 17 residues. The V and J ends lost 0 bases and 2 bases, in that order; junction bases with no gene match: 5. DNA of the CDR3: TGTGCCAGCAGCCAATCAACGGCTAGCGGGACCTACAATGAGCAGTTCTTC. It encodes CASSQSTASGTYNEQFF.

The rearrangement joins TRBV27 to TRBJ2-3, with D possibly matching TRBD2 (6 bases). CDR3 length: 15 amino acids. Germline V gives CDR1 MNHEY, CDR2 SMNVEV (reference sequence). V lost 2 bases and J 2 bases, leaving 11 bases between the germline ends. The CDR3 DNA is TGTGCCAGCAGTTTAATTAGCGGCCTCACAGATACGCAGTATTTT. Translating it yields CASSLISGLTDTQYF.

In this sample, this clone turned up a few times. The chain is built from TRBV28 and TRBJ2-7; D might be TRBD2 (5 bases). The CDR3 loop spans 15 amino acids. CDR1 is MDHEN, CDR2 SYDVKM, per germline. V lost 6 bases to trimming and J lost 1 base, with 16 bases between them. CDR3 protein: CASRPPGWGSYEQYF. DNA for the CDR3: TGTGCCAGCAGACCCCCGGGGTGGGGTTCCTACGAGCAGTACTTC.

J is TRBJ2-7 and V is TRBV30; D unresolved. The V gene lost 2 bases and the J gene lost 6 bases, with 14 bases spanning the gap. In germline, CDR1 is GTSNPN, CDR2 SVGIG (reference sequence). The CDR3 has 13 amino acids. CDR3 DNA: TGTGCCTGGAGTTCTCGACTCCTCGGCGAGCAGTACTTC. It codes for CAWSSRLLGEQYF. The complete variable domain, with remaining parts taken from reference TRBV30 and TRBJ2-7, reads SQTIHQWPATLVQPVGSPLSLECTVEGTSNPNLYWYRQAAGRGLQLLFYSVGIGQISSEVPQNLSASRPQDRQFILSSKKLLLSDSGFYLCAWSSRLLGEQYFGPGTRLTVT.

V is TRBV10-3 and J is TRBJ1-1; D not certain. Germline CDR1 reads ENHRY; CDR2 reads SYGVKD. The CDR3 runs 13 residues. Trimming removed 8 bases from V and 4 bases from J, with 14 bases in between. The CDR3 spells CAIGNGEITEAFF. As DNA, the CDR3 is TGTGCCATCGGAAACGGGGAAATCACTGAAGCTTTCTTT.